Below, one TCR beta chain is given with its context. Its antigen remains unidentified. Produced via immunoSEQ multiplex PCR; TCRdb's table is partial and in-frame only. Of tens of thousands of clones in the sample, around 79% were seen once. These data come from a study of radiotherapy plus CTLA-4 blockade in lung cancer. The study treated chemo-refractory metastatic non-small-cell lung cancer patients with focal radiation plus ipilimumab CTLA-4 blockade. Study-level results: According to reports, early shifts in blood T cell clones, alongside interferon-beta, forecast response most accurately.

V was pared by 0 bases and J by 3 bases, with 6 bases between. Germline CDR1 and CDR2: GTSNPN and SVGIG (reference sequence). This CDR3 spans 12 amino acids. This clonotype originated in a human donor with non-small cell lung cancer who had a complete response to radiotherapy plus ipilimumab. The V call is TRBV30, the J call TRBJ2-7; D gene uncertain. The sequences come from peripheral blood, collected from a patient treated with radiotherapy plus ipilimumab. CDR3 nucleotides: TGTGCCTGGAGTGTACATGGCTACGAGCAGTACTTC. This gives the protein CAWSVHGYEQYF.